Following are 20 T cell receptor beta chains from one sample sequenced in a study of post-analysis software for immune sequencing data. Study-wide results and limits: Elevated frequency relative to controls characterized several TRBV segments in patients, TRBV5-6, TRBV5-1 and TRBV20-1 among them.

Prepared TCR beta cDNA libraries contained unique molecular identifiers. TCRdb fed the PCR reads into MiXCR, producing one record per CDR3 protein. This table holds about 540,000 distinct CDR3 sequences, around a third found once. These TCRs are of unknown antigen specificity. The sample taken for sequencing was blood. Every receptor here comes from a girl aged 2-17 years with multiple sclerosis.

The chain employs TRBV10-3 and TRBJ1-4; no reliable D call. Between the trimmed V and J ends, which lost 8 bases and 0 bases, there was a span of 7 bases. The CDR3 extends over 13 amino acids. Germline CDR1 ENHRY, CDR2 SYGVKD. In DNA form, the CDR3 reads TGTGCCATCGGAACTGCAACTAATGAAAAACTGTTTTTT. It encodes CAIGTATNEKLFF.

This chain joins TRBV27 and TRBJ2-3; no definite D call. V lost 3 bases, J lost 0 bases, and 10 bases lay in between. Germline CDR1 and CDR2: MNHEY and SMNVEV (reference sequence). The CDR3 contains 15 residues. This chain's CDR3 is CASSFLRASTDTQYF. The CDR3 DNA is TGTGCCAGCAGTTTCTTACGAGCTAGCACAGATACGCAGTATTTT.

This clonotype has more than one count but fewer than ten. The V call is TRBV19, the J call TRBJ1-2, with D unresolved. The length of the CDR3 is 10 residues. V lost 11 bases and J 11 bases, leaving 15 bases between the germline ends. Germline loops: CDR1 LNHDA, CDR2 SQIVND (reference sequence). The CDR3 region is CASRATRYTF. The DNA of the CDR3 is TGTGCCTCCCGGGCCACGCGGTACACCTTC.

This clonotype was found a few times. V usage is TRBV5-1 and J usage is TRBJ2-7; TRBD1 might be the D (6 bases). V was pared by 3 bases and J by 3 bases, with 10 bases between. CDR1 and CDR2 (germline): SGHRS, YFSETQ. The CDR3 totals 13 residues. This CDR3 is CASSWGPSYEQYF. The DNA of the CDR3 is TGCGCCAGCAGCTGGGGGCCCAGCTACGAGCAGTACTTC.

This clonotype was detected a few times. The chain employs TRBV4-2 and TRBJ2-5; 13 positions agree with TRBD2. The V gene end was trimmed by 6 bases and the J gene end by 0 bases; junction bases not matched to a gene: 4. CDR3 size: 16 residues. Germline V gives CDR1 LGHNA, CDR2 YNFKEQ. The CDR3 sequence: CASRPTSGGHQETQYF. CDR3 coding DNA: TGTGCCAGCAGGCCGACTAGCGGGGGGCACCAAGAGACCCAGTACTTC.

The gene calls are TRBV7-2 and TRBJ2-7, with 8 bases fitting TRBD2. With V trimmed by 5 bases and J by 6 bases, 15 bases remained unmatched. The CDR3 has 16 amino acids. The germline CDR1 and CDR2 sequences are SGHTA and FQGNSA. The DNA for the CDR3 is TGTGCCAGCAGCCTACCTGGACTTAGCGGGGAGCGCGAGCAGTACTTC. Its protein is CASSLPGLSGEREQYF.

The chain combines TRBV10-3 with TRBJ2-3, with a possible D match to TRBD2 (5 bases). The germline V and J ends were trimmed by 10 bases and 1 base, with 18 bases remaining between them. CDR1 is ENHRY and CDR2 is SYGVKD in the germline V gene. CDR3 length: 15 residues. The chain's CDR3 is CASPPWSEGTDTQYF. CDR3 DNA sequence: TGTGCCAGCCCTCCCTGGTCGGAGGGCACAGATACGCAGTATTTT.

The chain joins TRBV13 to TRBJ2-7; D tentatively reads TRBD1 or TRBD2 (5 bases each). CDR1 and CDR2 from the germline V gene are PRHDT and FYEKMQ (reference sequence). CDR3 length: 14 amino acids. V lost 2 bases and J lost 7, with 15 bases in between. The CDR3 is CASSLRGLRDEQYF. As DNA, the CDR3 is TGTGCCAGCAGCTTAAGGGGTCTGAGGGATGAGCAGTACTTC.

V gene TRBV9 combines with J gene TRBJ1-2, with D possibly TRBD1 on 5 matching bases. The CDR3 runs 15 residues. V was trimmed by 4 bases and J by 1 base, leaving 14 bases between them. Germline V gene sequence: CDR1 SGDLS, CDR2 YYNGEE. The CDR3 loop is CASSLEGLDNYGYTF. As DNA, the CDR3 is TGTGCCAGCAGCTTAGAGGGGTTGGATAACTATGGCTACACCTTC. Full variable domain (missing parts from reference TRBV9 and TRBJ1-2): DSGVTQTPKHLITATGQRVTLRCSPRSGDLSVYWYQQSLDQGLQFLIQYYNGEERAKGNILERFSAQQFPDLHSELNLSSLELGDSALYFCASSLEGLDNYGYTFGSGTRLTVV.

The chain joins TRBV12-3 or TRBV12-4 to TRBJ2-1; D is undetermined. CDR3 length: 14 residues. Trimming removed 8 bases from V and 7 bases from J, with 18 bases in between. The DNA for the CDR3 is TGTGCCAGCCTTCCAACTGGTGTGAAGAATGAGCAGTTCTTC. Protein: CASLPTGVKNEQFF.

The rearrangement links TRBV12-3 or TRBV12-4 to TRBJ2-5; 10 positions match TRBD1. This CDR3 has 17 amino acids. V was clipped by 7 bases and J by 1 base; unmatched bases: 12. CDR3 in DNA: TGTGCCAGCACTCATCCCCGGGACAGGGGCTCCCAAGAGACCCAGTACTTC. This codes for CASTHPRDRGSQETQYF.

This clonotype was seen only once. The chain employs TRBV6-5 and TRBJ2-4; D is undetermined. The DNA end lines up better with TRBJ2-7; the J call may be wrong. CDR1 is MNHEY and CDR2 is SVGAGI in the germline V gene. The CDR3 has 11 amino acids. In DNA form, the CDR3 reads TGTGCCGTATCCTCGGGTGGCGAGCAGTACTTC. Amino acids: CAVSSGGEQYF.

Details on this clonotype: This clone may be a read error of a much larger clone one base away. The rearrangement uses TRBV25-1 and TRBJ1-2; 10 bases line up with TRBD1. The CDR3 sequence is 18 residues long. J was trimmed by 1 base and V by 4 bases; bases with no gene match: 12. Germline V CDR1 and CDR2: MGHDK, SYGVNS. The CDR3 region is CASSGQAGQGDFNYGYTF. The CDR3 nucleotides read TGTGCCAGCAGTGGCCAGGCAGGACAGGGGGATTTTAACTATGGCTACACCTTC.

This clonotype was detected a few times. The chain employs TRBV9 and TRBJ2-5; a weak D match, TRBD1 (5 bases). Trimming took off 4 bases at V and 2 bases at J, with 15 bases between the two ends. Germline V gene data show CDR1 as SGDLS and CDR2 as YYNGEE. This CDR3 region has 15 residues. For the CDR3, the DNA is TGTGCCAGCAGCCCCCTCAGGGCAGGGCAAGAGACCCAGTACTTC. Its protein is CASSPLRAGQETQYF. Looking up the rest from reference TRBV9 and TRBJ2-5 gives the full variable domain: DSGVTQTPKHLITATGQRVTLRCSPRSGDLSVYWYQQSLDQGLQFLIQYYNGEERAKGNILERFSAQQFPDLHSELNLSSLELGDSALYFCASSPLRAGQETQYFGPGTRLLVL.

The CDR3 nucleotides read TGTGCCAGCAGTTTAGCGTTAGGAAGGACGGAGTTATGGCACACTGAAGCTTTCTTT. Protein sequence: CASSLALGRTELWHTEAFF. The chain carries TRBV12-3 or TRBV12-4 and TRBJ1-1; D is uncertain. The CDR3 is 19 residues long. Trimming stripped 0 bases from V and 3 bases from J, with 23 bases between.

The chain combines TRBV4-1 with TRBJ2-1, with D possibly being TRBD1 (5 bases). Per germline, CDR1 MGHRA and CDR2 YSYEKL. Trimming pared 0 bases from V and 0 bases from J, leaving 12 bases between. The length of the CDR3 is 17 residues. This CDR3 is CASSQEGQTSSYNEQFF. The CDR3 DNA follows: TGCGCCAGCAGCCAAGAGGGGCAGACGAGCTCCTACAATGAGCAGTTCTTC.

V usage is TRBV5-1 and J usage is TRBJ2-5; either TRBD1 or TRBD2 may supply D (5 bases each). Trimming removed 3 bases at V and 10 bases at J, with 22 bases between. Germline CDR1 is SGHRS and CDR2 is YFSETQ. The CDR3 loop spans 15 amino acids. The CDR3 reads CASSSVPGRFWDQYF. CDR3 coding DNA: TGCGCCAGCAGCTCCGTCCCGGGACGTTTTTGGGACCAGTACTTC.

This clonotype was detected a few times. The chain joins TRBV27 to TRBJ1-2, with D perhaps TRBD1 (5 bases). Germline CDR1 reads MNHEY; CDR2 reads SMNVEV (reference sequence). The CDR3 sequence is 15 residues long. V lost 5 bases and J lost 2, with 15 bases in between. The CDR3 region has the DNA TGTGCCAGCAGTCTAGGGCCCACAGGAAACTATGGCTACACCTTC. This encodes CASSLGPTGNYGYTF.

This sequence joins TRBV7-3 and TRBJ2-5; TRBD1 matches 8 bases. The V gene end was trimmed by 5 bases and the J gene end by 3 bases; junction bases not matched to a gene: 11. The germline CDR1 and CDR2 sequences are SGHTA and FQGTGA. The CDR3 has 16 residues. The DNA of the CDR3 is TGTGCCAGCAGCCCCTCCTTAAACAGGGGGGAAGAGACCCAGTACTTC. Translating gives CASSPSLNRGEETQYF.

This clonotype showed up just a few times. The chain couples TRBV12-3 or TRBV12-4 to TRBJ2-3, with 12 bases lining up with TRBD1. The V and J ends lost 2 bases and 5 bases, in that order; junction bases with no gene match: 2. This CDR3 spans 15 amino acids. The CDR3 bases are TGTGCCAGCAGTTTATGGGACAGGGGGCAAGATACGCAGTATTTT. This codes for CASSLWDRGQDTQYF.